This T cell receptor (beta chain) is from a study of neurological immune-mediated disorders. Study-level findings and limits: HTLV-1-associated myelopathy led in TCR clonal expansion, while multiple sclerosis ranked lowest, below healthy controls.

The CDR3 covers 15 residues. Trimming took 4 bases from V and 6 from J, leaving 17 bases between them. The V gene's germline CDR1 is SGHRS and CDR2 YFSETQ. Where libraries were unsorted, they were derived from 2 million PBMCs stored at -80 degrees C. TCRdb called the 5' RACE reads again in MiXCR, with one record for every CDR3 protein. The sample carries about 46,000 distinct CDR3 sequences, around 2% recorded once. This clonotype has at least ten counts. The target antigen is unknown. The sequenced sample was PBMCs. This chain connects TRBV5-1 to TRBJ2-1; D is tentatively TRBD1 or TRBD2 (5 bases each). The receptor was isolated from a woman aged 40 to 50 with multiple sclerosis. CDR3 nucleotide sequence: TGCGCCAGCAGCGGGAAGGGGCAGGGAGTCAATGAGCAGTTCTTC. Its protein is CASSGKGQGVNEQFF.